Reported below is one T cell receptor beta chain. This specimen comes from a study of blood T cell repertoires in COVID-19. Background on the study: Both acute and convalescent COVID-19 samples were obtained from the United States, Italy and Spain. T cells, B-cell-depleted T cells, or PBMCs provided the cDNA or gDNA that served as material.

Per the germline V gene, CDR1 is MNHEY and CDR2 is SVGAGI. This CDR3 spans 15 amino acids. With 2 bases clipped from V and 6 bases from J, the junction kept 4 bases outside the gene matches. Original processing notes: Amplified reference gene primers provided the basis for estimating nucleated cell counts. Repertoires were generated with immunoSEQ multiplex PCR, while TCRdb's copy carries only in-frame clones and drops some. V, J and clone size are those of that table, while D and trimming were read from the DNA. The sample lists a few hundred thousand clones; more than 65% were seen once. The TCR sequence derives from a woman between 18 and 29 years old with acute or convalescent COVID-19. Specimen: peripheral blood. This sequence joins TRBV6-5 and TRBJ1-4; TRBD1 aligns across 9 bases. The CDR3 protein is CASSYLTGGDEKLFF. CDR3 nucleotide sequence: TGTGCCAGCAGTTACCTTACAGGGGGCGATGAAAAACTGTTTTTT.